Shown below are 25 T cell receptor beta chains from a single sample sequenced in a study of identical twins. TCRdb fed the 5' RACE reads into MiXCR, producing one record per CDR3 protein. The sample includes about 690,000 distinct CDR3 sequences, roughly 6% seen only once; the top ten take roughly 1.8%. Sequenced input: naive T cells sorted from blood. These receptors came from a man between 18 and 29 years old in good health.

This clonotype was picked up many times. V usage is TRBV7-2 and J usage is TRBJ2-4; D call uncertain. This CDR3 comprises 14 residues. V was trimmed by 5 bases and J by 0 bases, leaving 8 bases between them. Germline V gene lookup returns CDR1 SGHTA and CDR2 FQGNSA. CDR3 coding DNA: TGTGCCAGCAGCCCAGTTCTAGCCAAAAACATTCAGTACTTC. Its translation: CASSPVLAKNIQYF.

The rearrangement uses TRBV28 and TRBJ2-1; TRBD1 matches 9 bases. In germline, CDR1 is MDHEN, CDR2 SYDVKM. CDR3 size: 12 residues. Unmatched junction bases numbered 6, after V lost 5 bases and J lost 13 bases. In DNA, the CDR3 is TGTGCCAGCAGTATGGGACAGGGATTACAGTTCTTC. It encodes CASSMGQGLQFF.

The table lists this clonotype with many counts. The chain links TRBV20-1 to TRBJ2-7, with D possibly matching TRBD2 (5 bases). Germline CDR1 is DFQATT and CDR2 is SNEGSKA (reference sequence). This CDR3 has 11 amino acids. V was pared by 7 bases and J by 3 bases, with 10 bases between. CDR3 amino acids: CSGAGLYEQYF. The CDR3 DNA reads as TGCAGTGGGGCGGGCCTCTACGAGCAGTACTTC.

This clonotype was detected ten times or more. The chain combines TRBV7-6 with TRBJ1-5, with unresolved D. Trimming stripped 4 bases from V and 5 bases from J, with 6 bases between. Germline values: CDR1 SGHVS, CDR2 FNYEAQ. The CDR3 runs to 12 residues. Here the CDR3 reads CASSSYDQPQHF. CDR3 sequence (DNA): TGTGCCAGCAGCTCCTACGATCAGCCCCAGCATTTT.

This clonotype appeared many times. The genes are TRBV5-1 and TRBJ2-5; 7 nucleotides line up with TRBD2. CDR3 length: 14 amino acids. The V gene end was trimmed by 4 bases and the J gene end by 2 bases; junction bases not matched to a gene: 5. Germline CDR1 reads SGHRS; CDR2 reads YFSETQ. The CDR3 nucleotides read TGCGCCAGCAGCCCAAGCGGGGAGCAAGAGACCCAGTACTTC. Protein sequence: CASSPSGEQETQYF.

A few counts support this clonotype. J is TRBJ2-7 and V is TRBV20-1; no reliable D call. V was cut by 6 bases and J by 3 bases, with 24 bases left in between. CDR1 and CDR2 from the germline V gene are DFQATT and SNEGSKA (reference sequence). The CDR3 runs to 16 residues. The CDR3 coding sequence is TGCAGTGCCATAGAGATCCCAGGAAACTTGGGCTACGAGCAGTACTTC. Translation gives CSAIEIPGNLGYEQYF.

The table lists this clonotype with a few counts. The chain has TRBV11-1 and TRBJ1-1; D remains unclear. The CDR3 contains 15 residues. Trimming took 3 bases from V and 2 from J, leaving 13 bases between them. Germline CDR1 reads SGHAT; CDR2 reads FQDESV (reference sequence). The CDR3 sequence: CASSFQVRTNTEAFF. For the CDR3, the DNA is TGTGCCAGCAGCTTCCAAGTCCGGACTAACACTGAAGCTTTCTTT.

This clonotype has a count of ten or more. V is TRBV29-1 and J is TRBJ2-4, with TRBD1 matching 8 bases. This CDR3 has 13 residues. In germline, CDR1 is SQVTM, CDR2 ANQGSEA. V lost 6 bases and J lost 5; bases outside the gene matches: 6. CDR3 amino acids: CSVGDRPENIQYF. The CDR3 DNA reads as TGCAGCGTGGGGGACAGGCCCGAAAACATTCAGTACTTC.

In its sample, this clonotype was seen many times. The V gene is TRBV7-8, the J gene TRBJ2-3; D not certain. Germline-derived CDR1 and CDR2 are SGHVS and FQNEAQ. The V end lost 5 bases, the J end lost 0 bases, and 15 bases lay between the germline ends. CDR3 length equals 16 residues. The CDR3 DNA reads as TGTGCCAGCAGCCCAGCCGCCTTCTCTAGCACAGATACGCAGTATTTT. Translating gives CASSPAAFSSTDTQYF.

This clonotype was detected ten times or more. The chain employs TRBV20-1 and TRBJ2-3, with a possible D match to TRBD1 (6 bases). Trimming left V 1 base short and J 2 bases short, with 10 bases between. This CDR3 contains 14 residues. Germline CDR1 DFQATT, CDR2 SNEGSKA (reference sequence). Here the CDR3 DNA reads TGCAGTGCTAGAGGAGGGGGAAACACAGATACGCAGTATTTT. Its translation: CSARGGGNTDTQYF.

This clonotype was seen a handful of times. The J gene is TRBJ2-4, the V gene TRBV5-4, with D possibly matching TRBD1 (6 bases). The CDR3 covers 15 residues. Germline loops: CDR1 SGHNT, CDR2 YYREEE (reference sequence). V was cut by 4 bases and J by 2 bases, with 13 bases left in between. The chain's CDR3 is CASSQGSGTKNIQYF. The CDR3 coding sequence is TGTGCCAGCAGCCAGGGGTCCGGGACCAAAAACATTCAGTACTTC.

This clonotype was picked up a small number of times. The chain recombines TRBV7-9 with TRBJ2-1; D uncertain. CDR3 length: 14 residues. The V end was cut by 4 bases, the J end by 6 bases, with 13 bases between. Germline values: CDR1 SEHNR, CDR2 FQNEAQ (reference sequence). DNA of the CDR3: TGTGCCAGCAGCTCGGGTGGTAACTTCAATGAGCAGTTCTTC. Its protein is CASSSGGNFNEQFF.

For the CDR3, the DNA is TGTGCCAGCAGCTTCAGCGGGACAAACTCCTACGAGCAGTACTTC. Protein: CASSFSGTNSYEQYF. V usage is TRBV4-2 and J usage is TRBJ2-7; TRBD2 is a possible D gene (7 bases). CDR1 and CDR2 (germline): LGHNA, YNFKEQ. The CDR3 has 15 amino acids. V gave up 5 bases and J gave up 0 bases, with 14 bases separating them.

The V and J genes are TRBV18 and TRBJ1-5, with TRBD1 matching 10 bases. Trimming took 2 bases from V and 3 from J; bases not matched to a gene: 4. This CDR3 region has 16 residues. Germline values: CDR1 KGHSH, CDR2 LQKENI. CDR3 loop: CASSPGTGANNQPQHF. CDR3 bases: TGTGCCAGCTCACCAGGGACAGGGGCGAACAATCAGCCCCAGCATTTT.

About this clonotype: A junction end diverges from the germline sequence, so it may reflect a read error. The rearrangement uses TRBV29-1 and TRBJ2-1; TRBD1 matches 8 bases. CDR1 is SQVTM and CDR2 is ANQGSEA in the germline V gene. The CDR3 loop spans 14 amino acids. CDR3 nucleotides: TGCAGCGTTGGTTGGGACAGGTACTTCAATGAGCAGTTCTTT. Amino acids: CSVGWDRYFNEQFF.

This clonotype was detected many times. This chain links TRBV5-1 with TRBJ2-3; no firm D call. V lost 0 bases, J lost 8 bases, and 7 bases lay in between. The germline gives CDR1 SGHRS, CDR2 YFSETQ. The CDR3 runs 12 residues. CDR3 sequence reads: CASSLDQRTQYF. DNA for the CDR3: TGCGCCAGCAGCTTGGATCAGCGTACGCAGTATTTT. The variable domain in full, with the rest retrieved from reference TRBV5-1 and TRBJ2-3, is KAGVTQTPRYLIKTRGQQVTLSCSPISGHRSVSWYQQTPGQGLQFLFEYFSETQRNKGNFPGRFSGRQFSNSRSEMNVSTLELGDSALYLCASSLDQRTQYFGPGTRLTVL.

At least ten counts were recorded for this clonotype. The chain couples TRBV5-5 to TRBJ2-1; the D gene is possibly TRBD1 (6 bases). The CDR3 extends over 13 amino acids. V dropped 0 bases and J dropped 8 bases, with 9 bases sitting between them. The germline V gene has CDR1 SGHKS and CDR2 YYEKEE (reference sequence). Here the CDR3 reads CASSLDRVYEQFF. The CDR3 DNA sequence: TGTGCCAGCAGCTTGGACAGGGTTTATGAGCAGTTCTTC.

This clonotype was detected only a few times. V gene TRBV3-1 combines with J gene TRBJ2-3; 9 bases fit TRBD2. Germline V gene lookup returns CDR1 LGHDT and CDR2 YNNKEL (reference sequence). CDR3 length: 15 residues. The J segment lost 7 bases and the V segment lost 4 bases, leaving 9 bases of the junction unmatched. For the CDR3, the DNA is TGTGCCAGCAGCCCGGGACTAGCAGCAGCCAATACGCAGTATTTT. Its protein is CASSPGLAAANTQYF.

This clonotype has ten or more counts. The chain links TRBV20-1 to TRBJ2-1; 7 bases align to TRBD1. The ends lost 5 bases at V and 10 bases at J; junction bases unmatched: 14. Germline CDR1 reads DFQATT; CDR2 reads SNEGSKA (reference sequence). The CDR3 has 14 residues. In nucleotides, the CDR3 is TGCAGTGCTGTAATGGGGACAGTTCAAGGAGAGCAGTTCTTC. Amino acid sequence: CSAVMGTVQGEQFF.

This clonotype was counted ten times or more. In DNA form, the CDR3 reads TGTGCCAGCAGTTTACTAGCGGGAGACCTCAAAAACATTCAGTACTTC. Its protein is CASSLLAGDLKNIQYF. The chain is built from TRBV27 and TRBJ2-4; the match to TRBD2 covers 10 bases. The CDR3 loop spans 16 amino acids. V shed 2 bases and J 3 bases; nucleotides not matched to a gene: 4. Germline CDR1 reads MNHEY; CDR2 reads SMNVEV (reference sequence).

This clonotype has more than one count but fewer than ten. The chain has TRBV20-1 and TRBJ1-1; D remains unclear. The germline V gene encodes CDR1 DFQATT and CDR2 SNEGSKA (reference sequence). The V end was cut by 3 bases, the J end by 1 base, with 15 bases between. This CDR3 comprises 15 residues. The CDR3 DNA reads TGCAGTGCTAGGGCCGAGAGCCAAGGGAACACTGAAGCTTTCTTT. This codes for CSARAESQGNTEAFF.

This clonotype was recorded a few times. The rearrangement joins TRBV6-1 to TRBJ2-1; 12 bases map to TRBD2. The J segment lost 9 bases and the V segment lost 6 bases, leaving 9 bases of the junction unmatched. This CDR3 region has 15 residues. CDR1 is MNHNS, CDR2 SASEGT, per germline. The DNA of the CDR3 is TGTGCCAGCAGGCGGACTAGCGGGACAGATCCTGAGCAGTTCTTC. Translating it yields CASRRTSGTDPEQFF.

This clonotype was found many times. The chain couples TRBV12-3 or TRBV12-4 to TRBJ2-3; no reliable D call. This CDR3 spans 15 amino acids. Trimming removed 7 bases from V and 1 base from J, with 15 bases in between. The CDR3: CASNEGNAGTDTQYF. CDR3 coding DNA: TGTGCCAGCAACGAAGGAAACGCGGGCACAGATACGCAGTATTTT.

This clonotype was picked up many times. The CDR3 nucleotides are TGTGCCACCAGCCAGTATCCGCAGGGGTCAGATGAGCAGTTCTTC. This sequence encodes CATSQYPQGSDEQFF. The V call is TRBV24-1, the J call TRBJ2-1, with D perhaps matching TRBD1 (6 bases). Germline CDR1 reads KGHDR; CDR2 reads SFDVKD. This CDR3 has 15 residues. V was clipped by 7 bases and J by 8 bases, with 20 bases between them.

This clonotype was found a few times. V gene TRBV6-1 combines with J gene TRBJ2-7; 10 bases agree with TRBD1. The CDR3 is 17 residues long. Per germline, CDR1 MNHNS and CDR2 SASEGT. Trimming removed 6 bases from V and 6 bases from J; junction bases left unmatched: 17. CDR3 region: CASSQTLIGTGVGEQYF. CDR3 DNA sequence: TGTGCCAGCAGCCAAACACTGATTGGGACAGGGGTAGGCGAGCAGTACTTC.